Following are 5 T cell receptor beta chains from one sample sequenced in a study of T cell changes during pregnancy in multiple sclerosis. Libraries were prepared by immunoSEQ multiplex PCR; TCRdb keeps only in-frame clonotypes and omits some of them. The repertoire includes 55,000 to 85,000 clones, over 90% of them detected once, and about 0.31% sits in the top ten. The sample in question was CD4+ T cells from peripheral blood mononuclear cells, obtained after pregnancy. These receptor sequences come from a female donor with multiple sclerosis, enrolled in a pregnancy study.

The chain is built from TRBV7-2 and TRBJ2-5; maybe TRBD1 (6 bases). Trimming removed 4 bases from V and 5 bases from J, with 14 bases in between. CDR1 is SGHTA, CDR2 FQGNSA, per germline. The CDR3 runs 14 residues. CDR3 nucleotides: TGTGCCAGCAGCTCGGGGACACTGGGGGAGACCCAGTACTTC. It translates to CASSSGTLGETQYF.

The chain recombines TRBV28 with TRBJ1-2; maybe TRBD1 (5 bases). The V gene lost 6 bases and the J gene lost 2 bases, with 16 bases spanning the gap. The CDR3 consists of 15 residues. Germline values: CDR1 MDHEN, CDR2 SYDVKM. The CDR3 DNA reads TGTGCCAGCAGATCTGACTTGACAGTCAACTATGGCTACACCTTC. As protein: CASRSDLTVNYGYTF.

This chain links TRBV11-2 with TRBJ2-5; D uncertain. Germline values: CDR1 SGHAT, CDR2 FQNNGV. The CDR3 loop spans 14 amino acids. The V end lost 1 base, the J end lost 1 base, and 7 bases lay between the germline ends. The CDR3: CASSLVRSQETQYF. In nucleotides, the CDR3 is TGTGCCAGCAGCTTAGTCCGCAGCCAAGAGACCCAGTACTTC.

This clone was counted a few times. The V gene is TRBV5-4, the J gene TRBJ2-5, with 7 bases that match TRBD2. Germline V gene lookup returns CDR1 SGHNT and CDR2 YYREEE (reference sequence). V gave up 0 bases and J gave up 7 bases; unmatched junction bases: 6. This CDR3 spans 14 amino acids. The CDR3 loop is CASSLAAGRGTQYF. Here the CDR3 DNA reads TGTGCCAGCAGCTTGGCGGCTGGGAGGGGGACCCAGTACTTC.

This rearrangement joins TRBV7-2 to TRBJ1-5; tentative D call: TRBD1 (5 bases). CDR3 length equals 14 residues. Germline lookup yields CDR1 SGHTA and CDR2 FQGNSA. V was clipped by 0 bases and J by 4 bases, with 7 bases between them. In DNA, the CDR3 is TGTGCCAGCAGCTTAGCCCGGGGGAATCAGCCCCAGCATTTT. Protein sequence: CASSLARGNQPQHF.